These T cell receptor beta chains were read from a single sample in a study of shared clonotypes between healthy human individuals. Profiling relied on immunoSEQ multiplex PCR, and the TCRdb table lists in-frame clones only, not all of them. The profile covers around 1.4 million clones, with approximately 98.5% appearing a single time and approximately 0.38% taken by the ten largest. The sequencing sample was made of naive CD4+ T cells sorted from blood. These receptors all come from a man aged 25-40 years in good health. CDR3s include the opening cysteine and the closing phenylalanine or tryptophan. The order of the fields is clone size, J gene, D gene, V gene, CDR3 protein, CDR3 DNA. A D gene is named only where the DNA matches it firmly. Clone size, where shown, is once, few, many, or a class for clones that have expanded.

-,TRBJ1-3,TRBD1,TRBV7-6,CASSETGQGSSGNTIYF,TGTGCCAGCAGCGAGACGGGACAGGGGAGCTCTGGAAACACCATATATTTT
-,TRBJ2-3,TRBD2,TRBV6-5,CASSLLAGSTDTQYF,TGTGCCAGCAGTCTCCTAGCGGGGAGCACAGATACGCAGTATTTT
-,TRBJ2-7,TRBD1,TRBV4-3,CASSSGQGGEEQYF,TGCGCCAGCAGTTCTGGACAGGGAGGTGAGGAGCAGTACTTC
-,TRBJ2-6,-,TRBV15,CATSRKGLGANVLTF,TGTGCCACCAGCAGAAAGGGGTTAGGGGCCAACGTCCTGACTTTC
-,TRBJ2-7,TRBD2,TRBV11-2,CASSSWPRTSGPSYEQYF,TGTGCCAGCAGCTCGTGGCCCCGGACTAGCGGACCCTCCTACGAGCAGTACTTC
-,TRBJ2-7,TRBD2,TRBV7-2,CASSPGLAITYEQYF,TGTGCCAGCAGCCCAGGACTAGCGATAACCTACGAGCAGTACTTC
-,TRBJ2-7,-,TRBV2,CASTGGSGQALSYEQYF,TGTGCCAGCACGGGGGGCTCGGGGCAGGCCCTCTCCTACGAGCAGTACTTC
-,TRBJ1-1,TRBD1,TRBV19,CASSIEDRAAEAFF,TGTGCCAGTAGTATAGAAGACAGGGCTGCTGAAGCTTTCTTT
-,TRBJ2-5,TRBD2,TRBV11-2,CASSPRAGGETQYF,TGTGCCAGCAGCCCCAGGGCGGGGGGAGAGACCCAGTACTTC
-,TRBJ1-2,-,TRBV27,CASKGEPSNYGYTF,TGTGCCAGCAAAGGGGAACCGAGTAACTATGGCTACACCTTC
-,TRBJ2-7,-,TRBV5-4,CASSLRDVAYEQYF,TGTGCCAGCAGCTTGAGAGATGTAGCCTACGAGCAGTACTTC
-,TRBJ2-5,TRBD1,TRBV28,CASSRTGSQETQYF,TGTGCCAGCAGTCGGACAGGAAGCCAAGAGACCCAGTACTTC
-,TRBJ2-5,TRBD2,TRBV5-1,CASSLPSGSTETQYF,TGCGCCAGCAGCTTACCTAGCGGGAGCACCGAGACCCAGTACTTC
-,TRBJ2-1,-,TRBV25-1,CASSLVGTQLNEQFF,TGTGCCAGCAGCCTCGTCGGGACGCAACTCAATGAGCAGTTCTTC
once,TRBJ1-2,-,TRBV27,CASSRDRNYGYTF,TGTGCCAGTAGCCGCGACAGGAACTATGGCTACACCTTC
-,TRBJ2-1,TRBD1,TRBV6-1,CASSDRNIGLGTGFNNEQFF,TGTGCCAGCAGTGACCGGAATATAGGGTTAGGGACAGGGTTTAACAATGAGCAGTTCTTC
-,TRBJ2-7,TRBD2,TRBV7-2,CASSLELAGSYEQYF,TGTGCCAGCAGCTTAGAACTAGCGGGCTCCTACGAGCAGTACTTC
-,TRBJ1-3,-,TRBV9,CASSVSQPISGNTIYF,TGTGCCAGCAGCGTTTCGCAACCTATCTCTGGAAACACCATATATTTT
-,TRBJ1-3,-,TRBV10-1,CASSEGSQENTIYF,TGCGCCAGCAGTGAGGGGTCTCAGGAGAACACCATATATTTT
-,TRBJ1-1,-,TRBV13,CASSFSFGGGTEAFF,TGTGCCAGCAGCTTTTCTTTCGGGGGGGGCACTGAAGCTTTCTTT
-,TRBJ1-5,-,TRBV28,CASRLQGNQPQHF,TGTGCCAGCAGACTCCAGGGAAATCAGCCCCAGCATTTT
few,TRBJ2-7,-,TRBV7-7,CASSSGLANEQYF,TGTGCTAGCAGCTCAGGACTCGCCAACGAGCAGTACTTC
-,TRBJ1-2,-,TRBV5-1,CASSLDGNYGYTF,TGCGCCAGCAGCTTGGACGGAAACTATGGCTACACCTTC
-,TRBJ1-3,TRBD1,TRBV7-8,CASSKDRAGNTIYF,TGTGCCAGCAGCAAAGACAGGGCTGGAAACACCATATATTTT
-,TRBJ1-2,-,TRBV2,CASSRDTPRHGYTF,TGTGCCAGCAGCCGGGACACCCCGCGCCATGGCTACACCTTC
-,TRBJ2-2,-,TRBV29-1,CSPRCVMGGRDTGELFF,TGCAGCCCGAGATGCGTGATGGGGGGCCGCGACACCGGGGAGCTGTTTTTT
-,TRBJ1-4,-,TRBV7-6,CASSLGHSNEKLFF,TGTGCCAGCAGCTTAGGACATTCTAATGAAAAACTGTTTTTT
-,TRBJ2-2,-,TRBV7-6,CASSLPNWGSNTGELFF,TGTGCCAGCAGCTTACCGAACTGGGGCTCGAACACCGGGGAGCTGTTTTTT
-,TRBJ1-1,TRBD1,TRBV30,CAWSDFSGTGGAFF,TGTGCCTGGAGTGATTTTTCCGGGACAGGGGGAGCTTTCTTT
-,TRBJ1-1,-,TRBV29-1,CSVERRRNTEAFF,TGCAGCGTTGAACGTCGGCGGAACACTGAAGCTTTCTTT
-,TRBJ1-3,TRBD1,TRBV27,CAILRDRANVSGNTIYF,TGTGCCATTCTCCGGGACAGGGCGAATGTCTCTGGAAACACCATATATTTT
-,TRBJ2-7,-,TRBV7-2,CASSLDLLASYEQYF,TGTGCCAGCAGCTTAGACCTCCTAGCGAGCTACGAGCAGTACTTC
-,TRBJ2-5,-,TRBV5-1,CASGPVGAQETQYF,TGCGCCAGCGGCCCGGTGGGGGCCCAAGAGACCCAGTACTTC
-,TRBJ1-2,-,TRBV30,CAWSVLEGNSYTF,TGTGCCTGGAGTGTACTGGAGGGTAATAGCTACACCTTC
-,TRBJ2-3,TRBD2,TRBV5-1,CATTHAGVGTDTQYF,TGCGCCACCACCCACGCGGGAGTCGGGACAGATACGCAGTATTTT
-,TRBJ2-5,-,TRBV5-4,CASSPTVQETQYF,TGTGCCAGCAGCCCGACAGTACAAGAGACCCAGTACTTC
-,TRBJ2-7,TRBD1,TRBV11-2,CASRSAGQGVYEQYF,TGTGCCAGCAGATCCGCGGGACAGGGCGTATACGAGCAGTACTTC
-,TRBJ2-1,-,TRBV30,CAWTQAATNEQFF,TGTGCCTGGACCCAGGCCGCCACAAATGAGCAGTTCTTC
-,TRBJ2-7,TRBD2,TRBV4-2,CASSPRLAGAEFGLEQYF,TGTGCCAGCAGCCCTAGACTAGCGGGAGCGGAATTTGGTCTCGAGCAGTACTTC
-,TRBJ2-7,TRBD1,TRBV7-9,CASSTGTASYEQYF,TGTGCCAGCAGCACCGGGACAGCTTCCTACGAGCAGTACTTC
-,TRBJ2-7,TRBD2,TRBV5-5,CASSFPAGVEQYF,TGTGCCAGCAGCTTCCCAGCGGGAGTCGAGCAGTACTTC
-,TRBJ1-1,-,TRBV20-1,CSAVWNTEAFF,TGCAGTGCTGTTTGGAACACTGAAGCTTTCTTT
-,TRBJ2-1,TRBD2,TRBV27,CASSFYSSGGSYNEQFF,TGTGCCAGCAGTTTCTATTCTAGCGGGGGTTCCTACAATGAGCAGTTCTTC
-,TRBJ2-5,TRBD1,TRBV11-2,CASSRGQGETQYF,TGTGCCAGCAGCCGGGGACAGGGTGAGACCCAGTACTTC